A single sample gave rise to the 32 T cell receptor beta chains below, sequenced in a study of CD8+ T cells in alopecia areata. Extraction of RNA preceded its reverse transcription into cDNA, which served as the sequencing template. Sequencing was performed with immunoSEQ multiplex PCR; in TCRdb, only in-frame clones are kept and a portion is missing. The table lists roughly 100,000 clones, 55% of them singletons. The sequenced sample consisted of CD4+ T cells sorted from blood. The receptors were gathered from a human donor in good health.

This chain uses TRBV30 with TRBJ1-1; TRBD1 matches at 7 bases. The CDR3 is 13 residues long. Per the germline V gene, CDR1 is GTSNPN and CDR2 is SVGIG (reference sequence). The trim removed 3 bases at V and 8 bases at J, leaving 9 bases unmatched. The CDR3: CAWSRLTGAEAFF. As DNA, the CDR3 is TGTGCCTGGAGCAGACTTACAGGGGCGGAAGCTTTCTTT. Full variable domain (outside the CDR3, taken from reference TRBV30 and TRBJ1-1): SQTIHQWPATLVQPVGSPLSLECTVEGTSNPNLYWYRQAAGRGLQLLFYSVGIGQISSEVPQNLSASRPQDRQFILSSKKLLLSDSGFYLCAWSRLTGAEAFFGQGTRLTVV.

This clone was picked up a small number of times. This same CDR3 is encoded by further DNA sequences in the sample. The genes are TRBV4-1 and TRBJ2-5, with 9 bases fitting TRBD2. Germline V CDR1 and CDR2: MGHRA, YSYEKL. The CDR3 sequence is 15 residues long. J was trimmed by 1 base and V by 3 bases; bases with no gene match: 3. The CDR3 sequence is CASSQGRGGQETQYF. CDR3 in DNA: TGCGCCAGCAGCCAGGGGCGGGGGGGCCAAGAGACCCAGTACTTC.

CDR3 in DNA: TGTGCCAGCAGTGACGGTTTGGCAGCCCTCGAGTCTGGGGCCAACGTCCTGACTTTC. Protein sequence: CASSDGLAALESGANVLTF. This sequence joins TRBV6-1 and TRBJ2-6, with no clear D. V gave up 3 bases and J gave up 1 base, with 19 bases separating them. This CDR3 has 19 residues. Germline values: CDR1 MNHNS, CDR2 SASEGT.

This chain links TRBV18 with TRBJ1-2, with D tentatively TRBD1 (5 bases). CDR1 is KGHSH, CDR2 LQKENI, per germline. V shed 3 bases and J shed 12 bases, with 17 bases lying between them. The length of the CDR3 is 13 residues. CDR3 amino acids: CASSPGSGRVNTF. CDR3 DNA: TGTGCCAGCTCACCGGGGAGTGGCAGGGTAAACACCTTC.

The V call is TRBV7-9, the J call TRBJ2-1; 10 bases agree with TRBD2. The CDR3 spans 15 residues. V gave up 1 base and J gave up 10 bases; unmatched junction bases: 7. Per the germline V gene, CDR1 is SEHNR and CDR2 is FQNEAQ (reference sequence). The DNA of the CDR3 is TGTGCCAGCAGCTTAGACAGCGGGGGGGCCCGAGAGCAGTTCTTC. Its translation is CASSLDSGGAREQFF.

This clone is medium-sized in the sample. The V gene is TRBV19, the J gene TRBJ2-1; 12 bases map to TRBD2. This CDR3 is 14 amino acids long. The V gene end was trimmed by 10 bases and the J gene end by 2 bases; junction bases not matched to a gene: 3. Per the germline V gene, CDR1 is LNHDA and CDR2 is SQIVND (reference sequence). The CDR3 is CATRLAGAYNEQFF. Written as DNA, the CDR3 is TGTGCCACACGACTAGCGGGGGCCTACAATGAGCAGTTCTTC. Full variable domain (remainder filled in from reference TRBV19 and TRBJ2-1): DGGITQSPKYLFRKEGQNVTLSCEQNLNHDAMYWYRQDPGQGLRLIYYSQIVNDFQKGDIAEGYSVSREKKESFPLTVTSAQKNPTAFYLCATRLAGAYNEQFFGPGTRLTVL.

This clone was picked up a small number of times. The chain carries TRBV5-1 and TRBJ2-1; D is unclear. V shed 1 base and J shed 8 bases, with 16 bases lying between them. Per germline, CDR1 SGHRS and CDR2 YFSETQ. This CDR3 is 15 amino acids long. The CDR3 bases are TGCGCCAGCAGCTTGAATCCCGTTTCGGGCCATGAGCAGTTCTTC. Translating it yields CASSLNPVSGHEQFF.

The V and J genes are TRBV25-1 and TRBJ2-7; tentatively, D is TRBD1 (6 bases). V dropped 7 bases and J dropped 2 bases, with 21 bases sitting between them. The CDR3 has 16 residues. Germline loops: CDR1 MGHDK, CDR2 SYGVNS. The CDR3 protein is CASTHTGGPGTYEQYF. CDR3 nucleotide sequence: TGTGCCAGCACCCACACTGGGGGCCCAGGAACCTACGAGCAGTACTTC.

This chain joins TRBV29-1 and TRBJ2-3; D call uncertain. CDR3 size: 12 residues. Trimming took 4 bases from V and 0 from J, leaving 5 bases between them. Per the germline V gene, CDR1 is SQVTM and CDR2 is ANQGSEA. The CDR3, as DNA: TGCAGCGTTGCCCCAAGCACAGATACGCAGTATTTT. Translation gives CSVAPSTDTQYF.

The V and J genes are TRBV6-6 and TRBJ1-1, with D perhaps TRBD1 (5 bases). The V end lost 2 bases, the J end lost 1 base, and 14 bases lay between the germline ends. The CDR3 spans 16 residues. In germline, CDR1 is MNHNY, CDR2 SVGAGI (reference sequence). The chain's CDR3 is CASSYGDGEWNTEAFF. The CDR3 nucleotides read TGTGCCAGCAGTTACGGGGACGGTGAATGGAACACTGAAGCTTTCTTT.

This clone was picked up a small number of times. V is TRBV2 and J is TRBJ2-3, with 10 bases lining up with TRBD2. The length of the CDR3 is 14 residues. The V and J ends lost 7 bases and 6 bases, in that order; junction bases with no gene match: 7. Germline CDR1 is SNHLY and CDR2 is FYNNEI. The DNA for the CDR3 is TGTGCCAGCAAGCGGGGGGGCCGGACTGATACGCAGTATTTT. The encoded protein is CASKRGGRTDTQYF.

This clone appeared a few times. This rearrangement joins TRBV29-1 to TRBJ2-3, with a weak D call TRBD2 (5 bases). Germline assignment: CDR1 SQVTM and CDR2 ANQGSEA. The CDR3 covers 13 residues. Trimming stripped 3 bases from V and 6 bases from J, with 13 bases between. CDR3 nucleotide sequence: TGCAGCGTTGATAAACTGGAGGCCGATACGCAGTATTTT. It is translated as CSVDKLEADTQYF.

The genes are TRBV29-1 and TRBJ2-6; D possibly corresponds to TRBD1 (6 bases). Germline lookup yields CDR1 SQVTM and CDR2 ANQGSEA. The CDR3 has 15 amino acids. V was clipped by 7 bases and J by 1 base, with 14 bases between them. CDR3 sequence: CSAGDRTSGANVLTF. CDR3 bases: TGCAGCGCCGGAGACAGGACTTCTGGGGCCAACGTCCTGACTTTC.

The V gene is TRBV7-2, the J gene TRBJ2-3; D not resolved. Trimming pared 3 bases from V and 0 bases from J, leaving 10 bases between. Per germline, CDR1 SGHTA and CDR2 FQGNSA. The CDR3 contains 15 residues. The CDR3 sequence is CASSFDQLSTDTQYF. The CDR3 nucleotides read TGTGCCAGCAGCTTTGATCAACTGAGCACAGATACGCAGTATTTT. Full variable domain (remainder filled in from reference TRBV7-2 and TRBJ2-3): GAGVSQSPSNKVTEKGKDVELRCDPISGHTALYWYRQSLGQGLEFLIYFQGNSAPDKSGLPSDRFSAERTGGSVSTLTIQRTQQEDSAVYLCASSFDQLSTDTQYFGPGTRLTVL.

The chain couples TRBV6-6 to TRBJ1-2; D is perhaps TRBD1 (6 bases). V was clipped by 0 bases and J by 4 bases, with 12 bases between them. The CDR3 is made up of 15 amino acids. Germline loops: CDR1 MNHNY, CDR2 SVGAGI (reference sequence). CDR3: CASSYSGGELYGYTF. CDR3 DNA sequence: TGTGCCAGCAGTTACTCAGGGGGTGAACTCTATGGCTACACCTTC.

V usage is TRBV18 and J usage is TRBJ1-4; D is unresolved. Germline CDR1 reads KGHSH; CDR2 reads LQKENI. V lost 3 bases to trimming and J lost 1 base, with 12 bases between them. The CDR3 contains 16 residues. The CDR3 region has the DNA TGTGCCAGCTCACCCTTCTCCGCCATAACTAATGAAAAACTGTTTTTT. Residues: CASSPFSAITNEKLFF. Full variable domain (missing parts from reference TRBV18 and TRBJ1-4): NAGVMQNPRHLVRRRGQEARLRCSPMKGHSHVYWYRQLPEEGLKFMVYLQKENIIDESGMPKERFSAEFPKEGPSILRIQQVVRGDSAAYFCASSPFSAITNEKLFFGSGTQLSVL.

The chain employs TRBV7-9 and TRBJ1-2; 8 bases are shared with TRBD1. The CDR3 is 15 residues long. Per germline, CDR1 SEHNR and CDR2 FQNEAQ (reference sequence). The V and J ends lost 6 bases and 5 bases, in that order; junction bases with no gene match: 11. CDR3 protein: CASSPGQATLYGYTF. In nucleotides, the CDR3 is TGTGCCAGCAGTCCGGGACAGGCAACTTTATATGGCTACACCTTC.

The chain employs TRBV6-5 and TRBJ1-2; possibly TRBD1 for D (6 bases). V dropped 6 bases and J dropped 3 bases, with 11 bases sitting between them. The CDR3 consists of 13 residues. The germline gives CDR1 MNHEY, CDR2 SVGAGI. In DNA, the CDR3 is TGTGCCAGCAGGCTAGGGGGTTACTATGGCTACACCTTC. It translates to CASRLGGYYGYTF.

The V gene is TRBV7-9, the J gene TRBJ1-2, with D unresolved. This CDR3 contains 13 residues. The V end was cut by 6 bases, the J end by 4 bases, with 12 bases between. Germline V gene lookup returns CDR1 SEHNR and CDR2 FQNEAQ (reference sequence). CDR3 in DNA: TGTGCCAGCAGGAGTACAGTGGGCTATGGCTACACCTTC. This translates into CASRSTVGYGYTF.

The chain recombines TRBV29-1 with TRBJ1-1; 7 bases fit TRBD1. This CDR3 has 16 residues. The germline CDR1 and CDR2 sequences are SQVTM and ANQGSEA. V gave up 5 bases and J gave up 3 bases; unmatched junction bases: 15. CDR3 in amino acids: CSVRLNRGFWDTEAFF. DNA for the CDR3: TGCAGCGTTCGGCTCAACAGGGGCTTCTGGGACACTGAAGCTTTCTTT.

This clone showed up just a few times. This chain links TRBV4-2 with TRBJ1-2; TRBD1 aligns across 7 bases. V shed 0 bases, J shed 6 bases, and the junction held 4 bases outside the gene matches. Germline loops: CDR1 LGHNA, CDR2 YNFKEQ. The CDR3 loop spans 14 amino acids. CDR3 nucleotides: TGTGCCAGCAGCCAAGACAGGCAGGGGGATGGCTACACCTTC. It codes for CASSQDRQGDGYTF.

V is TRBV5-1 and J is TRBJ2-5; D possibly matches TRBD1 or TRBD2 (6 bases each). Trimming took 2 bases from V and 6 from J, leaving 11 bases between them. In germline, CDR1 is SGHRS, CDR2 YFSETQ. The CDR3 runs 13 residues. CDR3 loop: CASSFQGGQTQYF. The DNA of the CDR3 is TGCGCCAGCAGCTTCCAAGGGGGGCAGACCCAGTACTTC.

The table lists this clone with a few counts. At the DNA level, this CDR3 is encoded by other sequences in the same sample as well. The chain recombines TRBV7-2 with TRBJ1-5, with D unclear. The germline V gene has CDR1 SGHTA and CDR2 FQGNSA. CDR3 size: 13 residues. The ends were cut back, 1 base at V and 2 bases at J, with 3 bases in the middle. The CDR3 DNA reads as TGTGCCAGCAGCTTAGGACGCAATCAGCCCCAGCATTTT. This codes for CASSLGRNQPQHF. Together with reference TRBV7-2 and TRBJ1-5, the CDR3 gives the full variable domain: GAGVSQSPSNKVTEKGKDVELRCDPISGHTALYWYRQSLGQGLEFLIYFQGNSAPDKSGLPSDRFSAERTGGSVSTLTIQRTQQEDSAVYLCASSLGRNQPQHFGDGTRLSIL.

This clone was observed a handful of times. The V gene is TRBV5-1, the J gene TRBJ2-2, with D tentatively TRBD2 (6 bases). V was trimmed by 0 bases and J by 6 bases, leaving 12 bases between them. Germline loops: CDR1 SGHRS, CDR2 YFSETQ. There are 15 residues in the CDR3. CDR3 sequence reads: CASSLVASDAGELFF. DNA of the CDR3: TGCGCCAGCAGCTTGGTGGCTAGCGATGCCGGGGAGCTGTTTTTT.

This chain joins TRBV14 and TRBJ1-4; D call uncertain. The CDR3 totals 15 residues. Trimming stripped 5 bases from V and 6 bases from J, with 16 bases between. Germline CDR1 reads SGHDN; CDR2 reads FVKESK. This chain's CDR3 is CASSTTEGRDEKLFF. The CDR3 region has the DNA TGTGCCAGCAGCACCACGGAGGGAAGGGATGAAAAACTGTTTTTT.

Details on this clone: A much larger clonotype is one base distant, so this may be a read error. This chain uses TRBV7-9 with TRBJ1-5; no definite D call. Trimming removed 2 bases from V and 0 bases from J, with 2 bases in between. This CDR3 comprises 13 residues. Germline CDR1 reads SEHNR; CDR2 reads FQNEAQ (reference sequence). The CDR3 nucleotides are TGTGCCAGCAGCTTAAATAGCAATCAGCCCCAGCATTTT. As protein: CASSLNSNQPQHF.

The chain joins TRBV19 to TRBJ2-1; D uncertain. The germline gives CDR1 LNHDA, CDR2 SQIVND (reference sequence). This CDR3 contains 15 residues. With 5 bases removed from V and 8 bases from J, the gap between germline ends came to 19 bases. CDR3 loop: CASSVSIEPYDEQFF. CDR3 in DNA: TGTGCCAGTAGTGTCAGTATCGAACCTTACGATGAGCAGTTCTTC.

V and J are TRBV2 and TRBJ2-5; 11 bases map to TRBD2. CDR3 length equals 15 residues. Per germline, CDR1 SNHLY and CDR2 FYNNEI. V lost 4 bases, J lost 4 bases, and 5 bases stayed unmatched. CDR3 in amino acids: CASSGNSGGGETQYF. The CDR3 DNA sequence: TGTGCCAGCAGTGGCAATAGCGGGGGGGGAGAGACCCAGTACTTC.

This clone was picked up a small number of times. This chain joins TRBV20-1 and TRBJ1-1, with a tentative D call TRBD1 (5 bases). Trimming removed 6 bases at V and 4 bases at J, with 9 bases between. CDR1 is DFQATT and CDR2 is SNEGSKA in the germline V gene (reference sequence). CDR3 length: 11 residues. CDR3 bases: TGCAGTGCCGCCCAGGGCACTGAAGCTTTCTTT. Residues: CSAAQGTEAFF.

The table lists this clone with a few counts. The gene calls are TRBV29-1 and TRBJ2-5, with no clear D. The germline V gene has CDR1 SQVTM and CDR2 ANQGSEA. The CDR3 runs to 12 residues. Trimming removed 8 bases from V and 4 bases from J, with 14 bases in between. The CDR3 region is CSPRVAGETQYF. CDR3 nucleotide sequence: TGCAGCCCCCGGGTGGCAGGAGAGACCCAGTACTTC.

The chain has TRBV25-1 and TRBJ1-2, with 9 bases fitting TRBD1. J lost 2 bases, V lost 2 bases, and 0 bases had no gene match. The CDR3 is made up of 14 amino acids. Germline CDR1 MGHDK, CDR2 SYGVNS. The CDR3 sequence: CASSEGTGNYGYTF. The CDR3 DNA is TGTGCCAGCAGTGAAGGGACAGGGAACTATGGCTACACCTTC.

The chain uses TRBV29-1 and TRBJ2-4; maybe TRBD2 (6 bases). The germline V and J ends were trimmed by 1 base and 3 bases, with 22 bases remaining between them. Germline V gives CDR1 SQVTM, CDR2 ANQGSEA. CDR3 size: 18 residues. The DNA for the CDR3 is TGCAGCGTTGAAGTTTGGGGGGTGGAGTCGCCCGGCAAAAACATTCAGTACTTC. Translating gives CSVEVWGVESPGKNIQYF.